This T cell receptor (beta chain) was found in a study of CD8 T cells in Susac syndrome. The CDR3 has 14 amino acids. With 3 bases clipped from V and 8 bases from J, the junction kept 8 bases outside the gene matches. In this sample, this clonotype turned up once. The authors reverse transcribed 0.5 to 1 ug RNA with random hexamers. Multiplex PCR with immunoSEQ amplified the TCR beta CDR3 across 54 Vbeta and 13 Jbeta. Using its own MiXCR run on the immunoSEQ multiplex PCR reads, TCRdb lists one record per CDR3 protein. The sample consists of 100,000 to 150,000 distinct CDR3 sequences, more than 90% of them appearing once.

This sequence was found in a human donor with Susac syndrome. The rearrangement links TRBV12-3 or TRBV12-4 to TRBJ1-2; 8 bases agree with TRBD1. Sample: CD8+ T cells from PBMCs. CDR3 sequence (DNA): TGTGCCAGCAGTTTCGCCGGGGCAGGGGGCGGCTACACCTTC. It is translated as CASSFAGAGGGYTF.